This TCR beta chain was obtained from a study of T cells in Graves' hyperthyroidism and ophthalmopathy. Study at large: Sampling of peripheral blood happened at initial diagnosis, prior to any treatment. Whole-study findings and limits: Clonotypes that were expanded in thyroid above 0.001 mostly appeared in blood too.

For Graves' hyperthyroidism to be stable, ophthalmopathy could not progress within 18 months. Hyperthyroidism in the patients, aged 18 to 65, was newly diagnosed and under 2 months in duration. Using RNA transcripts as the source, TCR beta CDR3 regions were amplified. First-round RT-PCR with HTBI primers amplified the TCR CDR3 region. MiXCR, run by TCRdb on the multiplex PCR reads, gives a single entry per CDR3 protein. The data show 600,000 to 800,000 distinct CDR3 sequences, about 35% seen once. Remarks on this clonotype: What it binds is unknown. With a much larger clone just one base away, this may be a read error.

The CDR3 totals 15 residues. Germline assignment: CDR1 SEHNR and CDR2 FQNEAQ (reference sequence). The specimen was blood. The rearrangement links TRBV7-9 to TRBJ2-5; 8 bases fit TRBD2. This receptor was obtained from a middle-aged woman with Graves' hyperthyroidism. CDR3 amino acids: CASGLIAGSRETQYF. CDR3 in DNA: TGCGCCAGCGGATTGATAGCGGGGAGCCGAGAGACCCAGTACTTC.